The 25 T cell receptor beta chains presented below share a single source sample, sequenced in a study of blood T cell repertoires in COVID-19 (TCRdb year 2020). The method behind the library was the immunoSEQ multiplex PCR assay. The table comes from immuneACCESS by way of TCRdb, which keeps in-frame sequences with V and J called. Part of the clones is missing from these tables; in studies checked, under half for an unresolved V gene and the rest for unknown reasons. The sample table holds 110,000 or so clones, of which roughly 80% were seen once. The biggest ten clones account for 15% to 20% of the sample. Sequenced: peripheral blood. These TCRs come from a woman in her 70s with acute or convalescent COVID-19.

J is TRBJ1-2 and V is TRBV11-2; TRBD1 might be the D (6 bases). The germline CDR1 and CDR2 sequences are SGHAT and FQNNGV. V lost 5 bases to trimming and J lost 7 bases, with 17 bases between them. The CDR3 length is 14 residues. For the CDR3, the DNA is TGTGCCAGCAGCATACTACAGGCGGGGGCTGGCTACACCTTC. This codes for CASSILQAGAGYTF. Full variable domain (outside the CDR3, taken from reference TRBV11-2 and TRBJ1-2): EAGVAQSPRYKIIEKRQSVAFWCNPISGHATLYWYQQILGQGPKLLIQFQNNGVVDDSQLPKDRFSAERLKGVDSTLKIQPAKLEDSAVYLCASSILQAGAGYTFGSGTRLTVV.

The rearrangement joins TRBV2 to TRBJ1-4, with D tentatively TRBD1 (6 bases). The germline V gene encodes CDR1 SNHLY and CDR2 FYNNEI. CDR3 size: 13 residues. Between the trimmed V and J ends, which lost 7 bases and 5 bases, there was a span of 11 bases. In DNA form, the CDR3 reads TGTGCCAGCACCTTAACAGGGAATGAAAAACTGTTTTTT. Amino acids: CASTLTGNEKLFF.

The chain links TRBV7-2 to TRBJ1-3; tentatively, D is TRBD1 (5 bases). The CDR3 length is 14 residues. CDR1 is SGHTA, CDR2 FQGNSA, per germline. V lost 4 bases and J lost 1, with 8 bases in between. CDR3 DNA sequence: TGTGCCAGCAGCTCCGCAGGGTCTGGAAACACCATATATTTT. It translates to CASSSAGSGNTIYF.

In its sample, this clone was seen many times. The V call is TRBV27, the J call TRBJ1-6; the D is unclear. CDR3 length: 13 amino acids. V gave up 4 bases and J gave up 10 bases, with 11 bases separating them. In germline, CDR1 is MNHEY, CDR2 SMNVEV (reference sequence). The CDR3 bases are TGTGCCAGCAGTTACGGCGGGCGGTCACCCCTCCACTTT. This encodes CASSYGGRSPLHF.

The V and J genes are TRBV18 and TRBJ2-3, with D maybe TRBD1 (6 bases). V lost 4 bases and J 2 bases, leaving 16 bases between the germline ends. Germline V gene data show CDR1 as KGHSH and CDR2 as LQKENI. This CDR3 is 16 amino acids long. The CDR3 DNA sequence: TGTGCCAGCTCACAACAGGGAGCGACACACACAGATACGCAGTATTTT. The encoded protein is CASSQQGATHTDTQYF.

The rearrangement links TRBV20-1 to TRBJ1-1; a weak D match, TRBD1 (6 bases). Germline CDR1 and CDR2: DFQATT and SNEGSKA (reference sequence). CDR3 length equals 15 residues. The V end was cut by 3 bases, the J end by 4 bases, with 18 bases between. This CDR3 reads CSASLSAGVGTEAFF. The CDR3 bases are TGCAGTGCTAGTTTATCTGCAGGGGTTGGCACTGAAGCTTTCTTT.

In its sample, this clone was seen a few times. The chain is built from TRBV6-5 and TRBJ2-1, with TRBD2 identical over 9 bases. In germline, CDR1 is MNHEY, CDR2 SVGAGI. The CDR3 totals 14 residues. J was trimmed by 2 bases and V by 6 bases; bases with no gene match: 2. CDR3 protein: CASRLAGAYNEQFF. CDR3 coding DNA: TGTGCCAGCAGATTAGCGGGGGCCTACAATGAGCAGTTCTTC.

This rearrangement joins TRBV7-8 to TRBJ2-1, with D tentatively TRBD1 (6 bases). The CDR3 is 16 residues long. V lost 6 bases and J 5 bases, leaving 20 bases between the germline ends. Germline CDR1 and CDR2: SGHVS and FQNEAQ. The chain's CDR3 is CASRLRIGPGDNEQFF. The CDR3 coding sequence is TGTGCCAGCAGGCTTAGGATCGGGCCAGGGGACAATGAGCAGTTCTTC.

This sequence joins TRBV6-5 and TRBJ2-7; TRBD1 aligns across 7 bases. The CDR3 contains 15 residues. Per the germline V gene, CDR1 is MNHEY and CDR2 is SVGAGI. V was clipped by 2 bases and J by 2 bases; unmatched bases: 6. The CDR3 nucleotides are TGTGCCAGCAGTTACCGCCGGGACAGAGCCTACGAGCAGTACTTC. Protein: CASSYRRDRAYEQYF.

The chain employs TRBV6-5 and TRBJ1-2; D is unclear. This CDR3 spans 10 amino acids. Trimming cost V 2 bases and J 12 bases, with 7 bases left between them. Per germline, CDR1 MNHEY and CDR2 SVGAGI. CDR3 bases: TGTGCCAGCAGTTACGCGGCAGACACCTTC. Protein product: CASSYAADTF.

CDR3 DNA: TGTGCCAGCAGCCCGCGGTGGGTTGGTCAAGAGACCCAGTACTTC. This encodes CASSPRWVGQETQYF. The J gene is TRBJ2-5, the V gene TRBV5-6; D is undetermined. The CDR3 contains 15 residues. Germline V gene data show CDR1 as SGHDT and CDR2 as YYEEEE. Trimming removed 4 bases at V and 2 bases at J, with 15 bases between. Looking up the rest from reference TRBV5-6 and TRBJ2-5 gives the full variable domain: DAGVTQSPTHLIKTRGQQVTLRCSPKSGHDTVSWYQQALGQGPQFIFQYYEEEERQRGNFPDRFSGHQFPNYSSELNVNALLLGDSALYLCASSPRWVGQETQYFGPGTRLLVL.

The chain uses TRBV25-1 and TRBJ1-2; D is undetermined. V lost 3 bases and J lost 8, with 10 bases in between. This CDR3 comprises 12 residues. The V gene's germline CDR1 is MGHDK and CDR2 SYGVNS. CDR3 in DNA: TGTGCCAGCAGTGAGGTAGAGAGAGGCTACACCTTC. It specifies CASSEVERGYTF.

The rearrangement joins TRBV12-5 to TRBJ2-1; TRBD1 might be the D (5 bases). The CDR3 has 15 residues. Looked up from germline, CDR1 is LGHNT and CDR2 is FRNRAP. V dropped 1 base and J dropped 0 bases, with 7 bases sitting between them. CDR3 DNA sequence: TGTGCTAGTGGTTTGGACAGGAGCTCCTACAATGAGCAGTTCTTC. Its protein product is CASGLDRSSYNEQFF.

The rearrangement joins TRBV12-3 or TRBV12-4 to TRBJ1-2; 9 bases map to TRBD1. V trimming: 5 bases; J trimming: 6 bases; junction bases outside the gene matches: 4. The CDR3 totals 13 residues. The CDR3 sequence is CASSPRTGDGYTF. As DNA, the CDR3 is TGTGCCAGCAGTCCCCGGACAGGGGATGGCTACACCTTC.

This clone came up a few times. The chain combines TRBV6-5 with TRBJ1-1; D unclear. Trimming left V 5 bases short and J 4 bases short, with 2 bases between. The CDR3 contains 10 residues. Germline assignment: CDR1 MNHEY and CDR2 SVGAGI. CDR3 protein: CASSRTEAFF. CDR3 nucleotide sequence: TGTGCCAGCAGTCGCACTGAAGCTTTCTTT.

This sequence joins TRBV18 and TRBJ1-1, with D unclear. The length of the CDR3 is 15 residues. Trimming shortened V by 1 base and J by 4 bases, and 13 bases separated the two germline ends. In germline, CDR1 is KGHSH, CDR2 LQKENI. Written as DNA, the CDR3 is TGTGCCAGCTCACCACGGCAGCTCGAGGGCACTGAAGCTTTCTTT. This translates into CASSPRQLEGTEAFF.

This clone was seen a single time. DNA of the CDR3: TGTGCCATCAGCGGACAGGATGGCCTAGCACGCTACACCTTC. This encodes CAISGQDGLARYTF. The chain links TRBV10-3 to TRBJ1-2, with TRBD1 matching over 7 bases. The V gene end was trimmed by 6 bases and the J gene end by 9 bases; junction bases not matched to a gene: 13. There are 14 residues in the CDR3. From germline, CDR1 is ENHRY and CDR2 SYGVKD.

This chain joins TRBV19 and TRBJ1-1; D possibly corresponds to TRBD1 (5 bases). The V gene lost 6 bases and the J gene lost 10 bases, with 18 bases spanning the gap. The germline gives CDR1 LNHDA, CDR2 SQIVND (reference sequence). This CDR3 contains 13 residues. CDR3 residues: CASSDSLRGTAFF. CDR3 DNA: TGTGCCAGTAGCGACAGCTTGAGAGGTACAGCTTTCTTT.

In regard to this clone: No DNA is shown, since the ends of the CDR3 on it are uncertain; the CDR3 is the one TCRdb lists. CDR3: CASSLVGPGGDTQYF. The chain uses TRBV5-6 and TRBJ2-3; no check of the table's D call, TRBD2, against the DNA was made. The V gene's germline CDR1 is SGHDT and CDR2 YYEEEE. The CDR3 extends over 15 residues, inclusive of both ends.

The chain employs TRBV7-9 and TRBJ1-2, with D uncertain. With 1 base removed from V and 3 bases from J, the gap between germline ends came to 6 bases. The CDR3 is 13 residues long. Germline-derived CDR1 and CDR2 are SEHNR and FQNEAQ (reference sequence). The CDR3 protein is CASSLGRDYGYTF. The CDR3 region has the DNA TGTGCCAGCAGCTTAGGGCGGGACTATGGCTACACCTTC.

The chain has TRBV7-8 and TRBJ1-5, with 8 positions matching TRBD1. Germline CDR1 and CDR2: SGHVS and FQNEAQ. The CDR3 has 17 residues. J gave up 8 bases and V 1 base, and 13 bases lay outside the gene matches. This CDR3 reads CASSLESGQGARKPQHF. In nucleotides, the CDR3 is TGTGCCAGCAGCTTAGAGTCGGGTCAGGGGGCGCGAAAGCCCCAGCATTTT.

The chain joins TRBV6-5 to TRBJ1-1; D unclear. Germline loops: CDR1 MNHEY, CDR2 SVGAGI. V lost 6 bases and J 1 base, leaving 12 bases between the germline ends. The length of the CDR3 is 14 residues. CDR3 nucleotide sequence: TGTGCCAGCAGAAATGGCCCGTCGAACACTGAAGCTTTCTTT. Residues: CASRNGPSNTEAFF.

CDR3 in DNA: TGCAGCGTATCTCAGGGGTGGACTGAAGCTTTCTTT. Translating gives CSVSQGWTEAFF. The chain joins TRBV29-1 to TRBJ1-1; a possible D gene is TRBD1 (6 bases). With 6 bases removed from V and 5 bases from J, the gap between germline ends came to 13 bases. The CDR3 sequence is 12 residues long. Germline V lookup: CDR1 SQVTM, CDR2 ANQGSEA.

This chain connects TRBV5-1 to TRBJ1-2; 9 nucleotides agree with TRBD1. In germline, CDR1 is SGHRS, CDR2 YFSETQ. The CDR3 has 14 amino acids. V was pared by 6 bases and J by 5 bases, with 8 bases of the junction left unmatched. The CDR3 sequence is CASTSPGTGYGYTF. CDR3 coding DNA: TGCGCCAGCACTAGTCCCGGGACAGGGTATGGCTACACCTTC.

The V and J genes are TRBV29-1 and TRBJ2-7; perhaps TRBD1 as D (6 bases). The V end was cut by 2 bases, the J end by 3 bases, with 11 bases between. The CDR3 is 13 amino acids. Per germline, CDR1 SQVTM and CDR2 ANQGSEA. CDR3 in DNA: TGCAGCGTTGAATCAGGGGTCAGCTACGAGCAGTACTTC. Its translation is CSVESGVSYEQYF.